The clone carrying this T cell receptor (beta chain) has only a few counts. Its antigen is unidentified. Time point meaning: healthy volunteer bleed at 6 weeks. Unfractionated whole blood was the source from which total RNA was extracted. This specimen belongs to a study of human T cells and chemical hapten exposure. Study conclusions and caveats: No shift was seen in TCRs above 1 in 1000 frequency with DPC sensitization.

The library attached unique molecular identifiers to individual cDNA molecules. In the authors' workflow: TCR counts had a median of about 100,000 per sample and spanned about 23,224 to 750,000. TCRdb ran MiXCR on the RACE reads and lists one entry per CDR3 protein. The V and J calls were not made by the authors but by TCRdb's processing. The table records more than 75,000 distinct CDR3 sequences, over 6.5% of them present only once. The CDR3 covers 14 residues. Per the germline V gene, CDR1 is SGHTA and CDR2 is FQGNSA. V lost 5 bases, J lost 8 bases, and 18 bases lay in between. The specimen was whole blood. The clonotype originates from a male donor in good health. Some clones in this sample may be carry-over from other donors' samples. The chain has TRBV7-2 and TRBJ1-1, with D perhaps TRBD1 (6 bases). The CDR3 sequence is CASSPLTVTGEAFF. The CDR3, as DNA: TGTGCCAGCAGCCCACTTACGGTCACAGGGGAAGCTTTCTTT.